This entry lists 26 T cell receptor beta chains sequenced from one sample in a study of cytotoxic CD8 clonotypes in ibrutinib-treated CLL. Measured with immunoSEQ multiplex PCR; TCRdb has only the in-frame clones, and not every one. The sample records some 200,000 clones, over 65% being singletons. The material sequenced was PBMCs, taken after 12 months of ibrutinib treatment. These receptors were taken from a human donor with chronic lymphocytic leukemia.

The DNA of the CDR3 is TGTGCCAGCAGTTCTAGCGGGGGGTCGTACGAGCAGTACTTC. This encodes CASSSSGGSYEQYF. The J gene is TRBJ2-7, the V gene TRBV6-5; TRBD2 agrees at 11 bases. CDR3 length equals 14 residues. With 4 bases clipped from V and 4 bases from J, the junction kept 3 bases outside the gene matches. Germline CDR1 reads MNHEY; CDR2 reads SVGAGI.

This chain connects TRBV9 to TRBJ2-5; TRBD2 aligns across 7 bases. V trimming: 0 bases; J trimming: 2 bases; junction bases outside the gene matches: 4. Germline-derived CDR1 and CDR2 are SGDLS and YYNGEE. The CDR3 contains 15 residues. CDR3: CASSVDSGTQETQYF. The CDR3 nucleotides read TGTGCCAGCAGCGTAGACAGCGGGACGCAAGAGACCCAGTACTTC. Full variable domain (remainder filled in from reference TRBV9 and TRBJ2-5): DSGVTQTPKHLITATGQRVTLRCSPRSGDLSVYWYQQSLDQGLQFLIQYYNGEERAKGNILERFSAQQFPDLHSELNLSSLELGDSALYFCASSVDSGTQETQYFGPGTRLLVL.

The genes are TRBV7-2 and TRBJ2-3, with D possibly TRBD1 on 5 matching bases. The CDR3 has 13 residues. Trimming took 2 bases from V and 6 from J, leaving 9 bases between them. CDR1 and CDR2 from the germline V gene are SGHTA and FQGNSA. The CDR3 region is CASSLRGSDTQYF. Written as DNA, the CDR3 is TGTGCCAGCAGCTTAAGGGGATCTGATACGCAGTATTTT.

The chain is built from TRBV9 and TRBJ2-1; 13 bases align to TRBD2. Germline assignment: CDR1 SGDLS and CDR2 YYNGEE. The length of the CDR3 is 17 residues. The ends lost 0 bases at V and 7 bases at J; junction bases unmatched: 7. Here the CDR3 DNA reads TGTGCCAGCAGCGTAGGTACTAGCGGGGGGGCCCAGAATGAGCAGTTCTTC. Protein: CASSVGTSGGAQNEQFF. Filled out from reference TRBV9 and TRBJ2-1, the complete variable domain reads DSGVTQTPKHLITATGQRVTLRCSPRSGDLSVYWYQQSLDQGLQFLIQYYNGEERAKGNILERFSAQQFPDLHSELNLSSLELGDSALYFCASSVGTSGGAQNEQFFGPGTRLTVL.

The chain is built from TRBV5-1 and TRBJ2-6; D ambiguous. The CDR3 extends over 18 amino acids. V was pared by 1 base and J by 1 base, with 15 bases between. The germline V gene encodes CDR1 SGHRS and CDR2 YFSETQ. CDR3 amino acids: CASSLYPASLSGANVLTF. CDR3 DNA sequence: TGCGCCAGCAGCTTGTATCCGGCCTCCCTTTCTGGGGCCAACGTCCTGACTTTC.

This sequence joins TRBV6-5 and TRBJ1-2, with TRBD1 matching 9 bases. V gave up 3 bases and J gave up 4 bases; unmatched junction bases: 6. Germline-derived CDR1 and CDR2 are MNHEY and SVGAGI. CDR3 length: 15 amino acids. DNA for the CDR3: TGTGCCAGCAGTTATTCGGACAGGGGTCCCTATGGCTACACCTTC. Its protein product is CASSYSDRGPYGYTF.

This chain links TRBV7-3 with TRBJ2-5; no clear D gene. Germline V CDR1 and CDR2: SGHTA, FQGTGA. V lost 2 bases and J lost 0, with 10 bases in between. This CDR3 is built from 15 residues. The CDR3 DNA sequence: TGTGCCAGCAGCTTATCTCCACGGCACCAAGAGACCCAGTACTTC. Residues: CASSLSPRHQETQYF.

This clone was seen a few times. This chain joins TRBV5-1 and TRBJ2-7; D tentatively fits TRBD1 or TRBD2 (5 bases each). CDR1 SGHRS and CDR2 YFSETQ come from the germline V gene. This CDR3 region has 15 residues. Trimming removed 1 base from V and 3 bases from J, with 14 bases in between. The CDR3 nucleotides read TGCGCCAGCAGCTTGCTTCCGGGACCCATCTACGAGCAGTACTTC. Residues: CASSLLPGPIYEQYF.

This chain joins TRBV5-1 and TRBJ1-3; no definite D call. Germline CDR1 is SGHRS and CDR2 is YFSETQ. The germline V and J ends were trimmed by 0 bases and 4 bases, with 8 bases remaining between them. CDR3 length: 14 amino acids. CDR3 in amino acids: CASSLGWAGNTIYF. As DNA, the CDR3 is TGCGCCAGCAGCTTGGGATGGGCAGGAAACACCATATATTTT.

The chain joins TRBV12-5 to TRBJ2-3, with 7 bases aligning to TRBD2. Germline lookup yields CDR1 LGHNT and CDR2 FRNRAP. Germline trimming cut 4 bases from V and 1 base from J; bases unmatched to any gene: 5. The CDR3 length is 15 residues. Here the CDR3 DNA reads TGTGCTAGTGGTTCGGGGCTAGCGGGCACAGATACGCAGTATTTT. It codes for CASGSGLAGTDTQYF.

The rearrangement uses TRBV11-2 and TRBJ1-2; TRBD1 might be the D (5 bases). Deletions cut 5 bases from V and 6 bases from J, with 16 bases between. This CDR3 spans 14 amino acids. The germline gives CDR1 SGHAT, CDR2 FQNNGV. DNA of the CDR3: TGTGCCAGCAGCCTTATGGTGGGGGAGCATGGCTACACCTTC. It codes for CASSLMVGEHGYTF.

CDR3 sequence: CASSSRTDNYGYTF. The DNA of the CDR3 is TGTGCCAGCAGTTCCCGGACTGATAACTATGGCTACACCTTC. The chain recombines TRBV6-5 with TRBJ1-2; unclear D gene. Trimming left V 4 bases short and J 1 base short, with 10 bases between. This CDR3 is 14 amino acids long. CDR1 and CDR2 (germline): MNHEY, SVGAGI.

The gene calls are TRBV4-3 and TRBJ2-6; D call uncertain. V lost 1 base and J lost 1, with 8 bases in between. The CDR3 sequence is 16 residues long. From germline, CDR1 is LGHNA and CDR2 YSLEER. The CDR3 sequence is CASSQGLGSGANVLTF. In nucleotides, the CDR3 is TGCGCCAGCAGCCAAGGTCTCGGGTCTGGGGCCAACGTCCTGACTTTC.

The chain carries TRBV28 and TRBJ1-2; 9 bases agree with TRBD1. This CDR3 comprises 15 residues. With 4 bases clipped from V and 4 bases from J, the junction kept 7 bases outside the gene matches. Germline V gene data show CDR1 as MDHEN and CDR2 as SYDVKM. The CDR3 reads CASSSPGQGGYGYTF. The DNA for the CDR3 is TGTGCCAGCAGTTCTCCGGGACAGGGAGGCTATGGCTACACCTTC.

There are many counts of this clone. The chain links TRBV5-1 to TRBJ1-2; D is uncertain. Between the trimmed V and J ends, which lost 4 bases and 4 bases, there was a span of 8 bases. CDR1 is SGHRS and CDR2 is YFSETQ in the germline V gene. CDR3 length: 12 amino acids. CDR3 region: CASSPESYGYTF. CDR3 coding DNA: TGCGCCAGCAGCCCAGAGTCCTATGGCTACACCTTC.

The chain is built from TRBV29-1 and TRBJ1-2; D not resolved. Looked up from germline, CDR1 is SQVTM and CDR2 is ANQGSEA. The length of the CDR3 is 12 residues. V was trimmed by 7 bases and J by 3 bases, leaving 12 bases between them. The CDR3 loop is CSAAPGDYGYTF. CDR3 nucleotides: TGCAGCGCTGCTCCTGGGGACTATGGCTACACCTTC.

The J gene is TRBJ1-6, the V gene TRBV6-4; the D is unclear. Germline V CDR1 and CDR2: MRHNA, SNTAGT. CDR3 size: 15 residues. Trimming pared 2 bases from V and 8 bases from J, leaving 13 bases between. DNA for the CDR3: TGTGCCAGCAGTGACCCAAGGAGGACCTATTCACCCCTCCACTTT. This sequence encodes CASSDPRRTYSPLHF.

V gene TRBV5-1 combines with J gene TRBJ1-6, with D hard to call. Germline CDR1 and CDR2: SGHRS and YFSETQ. CDR3 length equals 17 residues. V was shortened by 3 bases and J by 0 bases, with 13 bases between the two germline ends. CDR3 protein: CASSSGSGSSYNSPLHF. The CDR3 DNA reads as TGCGCCAGCAGCTCTGGTTCTGGGAGCTCCTATAATTCACCCCTCCACTTT.

The chain links TRBV5-1 to TRBJ1-2; TRBD1 matches at 7 bases. The CDR3 consists of 13 residues. Germline V gene lookup returns CDR1 SGHRS and CDR2 YFSETQ. V trimming: 5 bases; J trimming: 0 bases; junction bases outside the gene matches: 1. This chain's CDR3 is CASSGTANYGYTF. The CDR3 DNA reads TGCGCCAGCAGTGGGACAGCTAACTATGGCTACACCTTC.

This clone was seen only a few times. V gene TRBV9 combines with J gene TRBJ2-7; a possible D gene is TRBD2 (6 bases). The CDR3 length is 15 residues. Trimming stripped 4 bases from V and 5 bases from J, with 19 bases between. The V gene's germline CDR1 is SGDLS and CDR2 YYNGEE. Here the CDR3 reads CASSPDQHPGDEQYF. The CDR3 DNA is TGTGCCAGCAGCCCTGATCAGCACCCGGGGGACGAGCAGTACTTC.

V usage is TRBV9 and J usage is TRBJ1-6; no clear D gene. CDR1 SGDLS and CDR2 YYNGEE come from the germline V gene. V lost 4 bases and J 7 bases, leaving 12 bases between the germline ends. The CDR3 runs 14 residues. The CDR3 nucleotides read TGTGCCAGCAGCCCGTTGGGCGCGAATTCACCCCTCCACTTT. Translating gives CASSPLGANSPLHF.

This CDR3 reads CSVFTGMAEAFF. CDR3 DNA sequence: TGCAGCGTTTTTACAGGGATGGCTGAAGCTTTCTTT. The rearrangement uses TRBV29-1 and TRBJ1-1; tentative D call: TRBD1 (6 bases). This CDR3 has 12 amino acids. Looked up from germline, CDR1 is SQVTM and CDR2 is ANQGSEA. Trimming removed 5 bases from V and 6 bases from J, with 13 bases in between. The full variable domain, its missing parts supplied by reference TRBV29-1 and TRBJ1-1, is SAVISQKPSRDICQRGTSLTIQCQVDSQVTMMFWYRQQPGQSLTLIATANQGSEATYESGFVIDKFPISRPNLTFSTLTVSNMSPEDSSIYLCSVFTGMAEAFFGQGTRLTVV.

Only a few counts were recorded for this clone. The rearrangement links TRBV7-3 to TRBJ2-3; D remains ambiguous. The CDR3 covers 14 residues. The ends were cut back, 2 bases at V and 2 bases at J, with 8 bases in the middle. CDR1 is SGHTA and CDR2 is FQGTGA in the germline V gene. Here the CDR3 reads CASSLVANTDTQYF. The CDR3 coding sequence is TGTGCCAGCAGCTTAGTAGCCAACACAGATACGCAGTATTTT. The whole variable domain, remainder taken from reference TRBV7-3 and TRBJ2-3, is GAGVSQTPSNKVTEKGKYVELRCDPISGHTALYWYRQSLGQGPEFLIYFQGTGAADDSGLPNDRFFAVRPEGSVSTLKIQRTERGDSAVYLCASSLVANTDTQYFGPGTRLTVL.

The V and J genes are TRBV5-1 and TRBJ1-2; D remains ambiguous. The V end lost 0 bases, the J end lost 0 bases, and 6 bases lay between the germline ends. The CDR3 length is 14 residues. Germline V gene lookup returns CDR1 SGHRS and CDR2 YFSETQ. CDR3 bases: TGCGCCAGCAGCTTGGACAGTGCTAACTATGGCTACACCTTC. Translating gives CASSLDSANYGYTF.

The chain recombines TRBV29-1 with TRBJ1-4; D ambiguous. V gave up 2 bases and J gave up 5 bases, with 12 bases separating them. Germline loops: CDR1 SQVTM, CDR2 ANQGSEA. This CDR3 spans 14 amino acids. DNA of the CDR3: TGCAGCGTTGAATTGGCAGGAAAGAATGAAAAACTGTTTTTT. Amino acid sequence: CSVELAGKNEKLFF.

The chain links TRBV5-6 to TRBJ1-3; D might be TRBD1 (5 bases). The CDR3 loop spans 14 amino acids. Germline CDR1 and CDR2: SGHDT and YYEEEE. Trimming pared 1 base from V and 2 bases from J, leaving 7 bases between. The CDR3 DNA is TGTGCCAGCAGCTTGTCCAGGGCTGGAAACACCATATATTTT. As protein: CASSLSRAGNTIYF.